This TCR beta chain was sequenced during a study of T cell responses to AZD1222 COVID-19 vaccine. Produced via immunoSEQ multiplex PCR; TCRdb's table is partial and in-frame only. The table lists about 96,000 clones, nearly 90% of them singletons. This clone was found once. Its antigen is as yet unknown. Study-wide results and limits: Repertoires were sampled only after the peak T cell response. As reported, nearly half of all spike-specific TCRs target variant regions that are unmutated.

This specimen was peripheral blood, taken on day 0 of AZD1222 vaccination. The TCR was taken from an adult in good health.

The CDR3 sequence: CASSLNKGTGETQYF. CDR3 bases: TGTGCCAGCAGCTTAAATAAAGGGACGGGGGAGACCCAGTACTTC. The chain is built from TRBV7-2 and TRBJ2-5, with D perhaps given as TRBD1 or TRBD2 (5 bases each). Germline CDR1 and CDR2: SGHTA and FQGNSA. CDR3 length equals 15 residues. V lost 2 bases and J lost 5, with 15 bases in between.